This T cell receptor (beta chain) emerged from a study of shared clonotypes between healthy human individuals. Study findings and constraints: Clonotype sharing among donors was expected to depend on sequencing depth.

Sequencing was performed with immunoSEQ multiplex PCR; in TCRdb, only in-frame clones are kept and a portion is missing. The sample shows 450,000 to 650,000 clones, around 80% of them seen only once. All participating donors were Caucasian adults from Nashville, Tennessee. The germline gives CDR1 SGHRS, CDR2 YFSETQ. There are 15 residues in the CDR3. Trimming removed 3 bases from V and 7 bases from J; junction bases left unmatched: 10. A remark on this clone: No antigen is known for it.

This receptor was obtained from a woman aged 40 to 49 in good health. Some clones in this sample may be carry-over from other donors' samples. Sequencing was carried out using PBMCs. The chain carries TRBV5-1 and TRBJ2-7; TRBD2 agrees at 10 bases. In DNA form, the CDR3 reads TGCGCCAGCAGCTATATCTTACGGACTAGCGGAGAGCAGTACTTC. Amino acid sequence: CASSYILRTSGEQYF. Based on the CDR3 plus reference TRBV5-1 and TRBJ2-7, the full variable domain is KAGVTQTPRYLIKTRGQQVTLSCSPISGHRSVSWYQQTPGQGLQFLFEYFSETQRNKGNFPGRFSGRQFSNSRSEMNVSTLELGDSALYLCASSYILRTSGEQYFGPGTRLTVT.